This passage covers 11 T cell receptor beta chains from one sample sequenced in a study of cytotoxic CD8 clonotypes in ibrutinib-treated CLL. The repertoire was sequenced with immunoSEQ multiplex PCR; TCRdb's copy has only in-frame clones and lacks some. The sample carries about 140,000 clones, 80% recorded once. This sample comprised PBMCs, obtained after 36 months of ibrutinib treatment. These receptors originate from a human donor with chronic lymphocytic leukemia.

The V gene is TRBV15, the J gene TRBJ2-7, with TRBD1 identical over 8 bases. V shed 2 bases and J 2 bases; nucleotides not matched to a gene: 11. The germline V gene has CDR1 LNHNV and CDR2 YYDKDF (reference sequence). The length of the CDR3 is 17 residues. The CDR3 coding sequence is TGTGCCACCAGCAGAAACCGGGACAGGAGGTCCCCCTACGAGCAGTACTTC. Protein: CATSRNRDRRSPYEQYF.

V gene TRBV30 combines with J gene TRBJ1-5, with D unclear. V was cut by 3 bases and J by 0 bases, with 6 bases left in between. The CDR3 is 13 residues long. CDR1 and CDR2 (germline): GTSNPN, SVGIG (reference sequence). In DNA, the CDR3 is TGTGCCTGGAGCTTAACTAGCAATCAGCCCCAGCATTTT. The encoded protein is CAWSLTSNQPQHF. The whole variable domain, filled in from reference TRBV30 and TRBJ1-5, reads SQTIHQWPATLVQPVGSPLSLECTVEGTSNPNLYWYRQAAGRGLQLLFYSVGIGQISSEVPQNLSASRPQDRQFILSSKKLLLSDSGFYLCAWSLTSNQPQHFGDGTRLSIL.

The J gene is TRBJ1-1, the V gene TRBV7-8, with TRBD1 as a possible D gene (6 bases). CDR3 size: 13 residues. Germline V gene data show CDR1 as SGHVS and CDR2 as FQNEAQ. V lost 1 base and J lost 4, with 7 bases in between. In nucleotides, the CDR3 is TGTGCCAGCAGCTTAGACAGGGTCACTGAAGCTTTCTTT. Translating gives CASSLDRVTEAFF.

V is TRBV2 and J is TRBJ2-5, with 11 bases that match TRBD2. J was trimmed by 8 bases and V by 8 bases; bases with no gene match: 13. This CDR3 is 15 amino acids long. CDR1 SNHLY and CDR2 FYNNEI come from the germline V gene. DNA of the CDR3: TGTGCCAGCTATATGGGACTAGCGGTGGGGGCAACCCAGTACTTC. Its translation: CASYMGLAVGATQYF. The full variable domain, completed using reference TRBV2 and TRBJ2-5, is EPEVTQTPSHQVTQMGQEVILRCVPISNHLYFYWYRQILGQKVEFLVSFYNNEISEKSEIFDDQFSVERPDGSNFTLKIRSTKLEDSAMYFCASYMGLAVGATQYFGPGTRLLVL.

The DNA for the CDR3 is TGTGCCAGCAGCTTAAGCAGACTCTCCTACGAGCAGTACTTC. Amino acids: CASSLSRLSYEQYF. This rearrangement joins TRBV11-2 to TRBJ2-7; D is unclear. V was clipped by 2 bases and J by 0 bases, with 8 bases between them. The CDR3 contains 14 residues. Germline V gene sequence: CDR1 SGHAT, CDR2 FQNNGV.

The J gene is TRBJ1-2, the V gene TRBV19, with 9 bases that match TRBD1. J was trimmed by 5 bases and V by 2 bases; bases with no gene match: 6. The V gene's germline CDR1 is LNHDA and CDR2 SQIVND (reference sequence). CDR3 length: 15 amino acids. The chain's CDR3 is CASSIRTGEDYGYTF. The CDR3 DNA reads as TGTGCCAGTAGTATACGGACAGGGGAAGATTATGGCTACACCTTC.

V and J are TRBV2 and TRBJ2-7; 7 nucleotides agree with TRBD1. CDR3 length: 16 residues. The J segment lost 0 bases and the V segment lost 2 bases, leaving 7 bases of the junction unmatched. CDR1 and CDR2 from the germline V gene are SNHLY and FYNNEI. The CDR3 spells CASSELGTASSYEQYF. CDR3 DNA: TGTGCCAGCAGTGAACTTGGGACAGCAAGCTCCTACGAGCAGTACTTC.

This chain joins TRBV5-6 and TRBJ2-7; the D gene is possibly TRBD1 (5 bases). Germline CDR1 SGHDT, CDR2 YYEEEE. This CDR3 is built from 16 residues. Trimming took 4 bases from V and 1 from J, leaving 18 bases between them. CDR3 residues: CASSEARDSQSYEQYF. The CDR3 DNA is TGTGCCAGCAGCGAAGCCAGGGATTCTCAATCCTACGAGCAGTACTTC.

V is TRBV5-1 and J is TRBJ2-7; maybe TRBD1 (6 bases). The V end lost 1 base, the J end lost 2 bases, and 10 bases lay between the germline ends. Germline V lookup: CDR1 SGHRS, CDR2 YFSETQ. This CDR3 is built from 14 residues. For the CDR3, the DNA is TGCGCCAGCAGCTTGTGGCAGGGGCCCTACGAGCAGTACTTC. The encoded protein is CASSLWQGPYEQYF. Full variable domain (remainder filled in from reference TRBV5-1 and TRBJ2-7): KAGVTQTPRYLIKTRGQQVTLSCSPISGHRSVSWYQQTPGQGLQFLFEYFSETQRNKGNFPGRFSGRQFSNSRSEMNVSTLELGDSALYLCASSLWQGPYEQYFGPGTRLTVT.

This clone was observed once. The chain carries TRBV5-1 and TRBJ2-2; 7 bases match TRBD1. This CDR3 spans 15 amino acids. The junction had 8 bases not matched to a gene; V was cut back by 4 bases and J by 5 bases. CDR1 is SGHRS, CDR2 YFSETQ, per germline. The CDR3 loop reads CASSPTGTETGELFF. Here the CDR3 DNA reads TGCGCCAGCAGCCCTACCGGGACAGAGACCGGGGAGCTGTTTTTT. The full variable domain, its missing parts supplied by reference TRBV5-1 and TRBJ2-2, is KAGVTQTPRYLIKTRGQQVTLSCSPISGHRSVSWYQQTPGQGLQFLFEYFSETQRNKGNFPGRFSGRQFSNSRSEMNVSTLELGDSALYLCASSPTGTETGELFFGEGSRLTVL.

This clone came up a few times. The CDR3 reads CASGLASPFLGRDTQYF. The CDR3 nucleotides are TGTGCTAGTGGTTTGGCCTCCCCTTTCCTAGGAAGAGATACGCAGTATTTT. The chain has TRBV12-5 and TRBJ2-3; D is unclear. Per germline, CDR1 LGHNT and CDR2 FRNRAP. This CDR3 is built from 17 residues. V was trimmed by 1 base and J by 5 bases, leaving 19 bases between them.